A selection of T cell receptor beta chains follows, all from one sample in a study of identical twins. TCRdb used MiXCR to reprocess the 5' RACE reads, holding one entry per CDR3 protein. This sample has roughly 350,000 distinct CDR3 sequences, with roughly 12% found just once. This sample also appeared in a second study, on yellow fever vaccine responses in identical twins.

The sample was CD8+ T cells sorted from blood. The receptors here all came from a woman between 18 and 30 years old in good health. The CDR3 runs from the conserved cysteine through the conserved F or W. A D gene is named only where the DNA matches it firmly. Size values are once, few and many counts, or a class for expanded clones, and some rows have none.

size	D	J	V	CDR3	DNA
NA	NA	TRBJ1-5	TRBV20-1	CSARDYLGNQPQHF	TGCAGTGCTAGAGATTATTTAGGTAATCAGCCCCAGCATTTT
many	NA	TRBJ2-1	TRBV11-3	CASSLVDSSYNEQFF	TGTGCCAGCAGCTTAGTCGATAGCTCCTACAATGAGCAGTTCTTC
once	NA	TRBJ2-1	TRBV29-1	CSVEDRVKGGPYNEQFF	TGCAGCGTTGAAGATCGGGTAAAGGGGGGCCCGTACAATGAGCAGTTCTTC
NA	NA	TRBJ2-3	TRBV11-3	CASSLFQRITDTQYF	TGTGCCAGCAGCTTGTTTCAACGGATCACAGATACGCAGTATTTT
many	NA	TRBJ2-3	TRBV7-3	CASSVDGAETQYF	TGTGCCAGCAGCGTAGATGGGGCAGAGACGCAGTATTTT
NA	TRBD2	TRBJ2-1	TRBV28	CASSHPGGRGVYNEQFF	TGTGCCAGCAGTCACCCTGGAGGGCGGGGGGTATACAATGAGCAGTTCTTC
few	NA	TRBJ2-7	TRBV9	CASSVGASPVGEQYF	TGTGCCAGCAGCGTAGGGGCGTCGCCTGTTGGGGAGCAGTACTTC
few	TRBD2	TRBJ2-5	TRBV7-6	CASSLDGGGKGVLFGETQYF	TGTGCCAGCAGCTTAGACGGGGGGGGGAAGGGCGTGTTATTCGGAGAGACCCAGTACTTC
NA	NA	TRBJ1-6	TRBV5-1	CASSLGALSSYNSPLHF	TGCGCCAGCAGCTTGGGGGCTTTGAGCTCCTATAATTCACCCCTCCACTTT
NA	TRBD2	TRBJ2-5	TRBV20-1	CSALVGGSSEETQYF	TGCAGTGCGCTGGTGGGCGGGAGTTCGGAGGAGACCCAGTACTTC
NA	NA	TRBJ2-2	TRBV6-5	CASSYSGTPPGELFF	TGTGCCAGCAGTTACTCCGGGACCCCTCCCGGGGAGCTGTTTTTT
many	TRBD2	TRBJ2-1	TRBV12-3/TRBV12-4	CASRPGLAGGSSYNEQFF	TGTGCCAGCAGACCGGGACTAGCGGGGGGGAGCTCCTACAATGAGCAGTTCTTC
NA	TRBD1	TRBJ2-5	TRBV12-3/TRBV12-4	CASSFGTGGEETQYF	TGTGCCAGCAGTTTTGGAACAGGGGGCGAAGAGACCCAGTACTTC
medium-sized	NA	TRBJ2-1	TRBV19	CASSTPEGSGRRNEQFF	TGTGCCAGTAGTACCCCCGAGGGGTCGGGAAGGCGGAATGAGCAGTTCTTC
NA	NA	TRBJ2-1	TRBV11-2	CASSLVYFEQFF	TGTGCCAGCAGCTTAGTATACTTCGAGCAGTTCTTC
NA	NA	TRBJ2-2	TRBV11-2	CASSQDSPISYTGELFF	TGTGCCAGCAGCCAGGACAGCCCAATTTCTTACACCGGGGAGCTGTTTTTT
NA	NA	TRBJ2-2	TRBV24-1	CATSDADTVSGELFF	TGTGCCACCAGTGATGCTGACACGGTTTCCGGGGAGCTGTTTTTT
many	NA	TRBJ2-7	TRBV6-6	CASSYGVDEQYF	TGTGCCAGCAGTTACGGTGTCGACGAGCAGTACTTC
NA	NA	TRBJ2-7	TRBV28	CASSFYLGANEQYF	TGTGCCAGCAGTTTTTATCTCGGGGCGAACGAGCAGTACTTC
NA	TRBD2	TRBJ2-3	TRBV9	CASSVVPAGVSTDTQYF	TGTGCCAGCAGCGTAGTACCAGCGGGGGTAAGCACAGATACGCAGTATTTT
few	NA	TRBJ1-1	TRBV6-5	CASSYSDLRTEAFF	TGTGCCAGCAGTTACTCTGACCTTAGAACTGAAGCTTTCTTT
NA	NA	TRBJ1-5	TRBV28	CASSPTRGLNQPQHF	TGTGCCAGCAGCCCCACCCGGGGCCTCAATCAGCCCCAGCATTTT
NA	NA	TRBJ2-7	TRBV27	CASSSPGWEQYF	TGTGCCAGCAGTTCCCCCGGGTGGGAGCAGTACTTC
NA	NA	TRBJ1-4	TRBV15	CANQTSGATNEKLFF	TGTGCCAACCAGACTTCAGGGGCAACTAATGAAAAACTGTTTTTT
NA	NA	TRBJ2-3	TRBV15	CATSRDPPSTVWDTQYF	TGTGCCACCAGCAGAGATCCCCCTAGTACAGTCTGGGATACGCAGTATTTT
few	NA	TRBJ2-1	TRBV6-1	CASSPRGAGNEQFF	TGTGCCAGCAGTCCGAGGGGTGCGGGGAATGAGCAGTTCTTC
NA	NA	TRBJ1-2	TRBV19	CASSTFRLPLRNYGYTF	TGTGCCAGTAGTACATTCCGGTTACCTCTTCGTAACTATGGCTACACCTTC
few	NA	TRBJ2-5	TRBV12-3/TRBV12-4	CASSSGLETQYF	TGTGCCAGCAGTTCGGGACTGGAGACCCAGTACTTC
NA	TRBD2	TRBJ2-1	TRBV28	CASNFRVSGREEQFF	TGTGCCAGCAATTTTCGGGTTAGCGGGAGAGAGGAGCAGTTCTTC
few	NA	TRBJ1-5	TRBV20-1	CSAGSREYSNQPQHF	TGCAGTGCTGGCTCCCGGGAGTATAGCAATCAGCCCCAGCATTTT
NA	NA	TRBJ2-1	TRBV7-9	CASSLNQLLGEQFF	TGTGCCAGCAGCCTTAACCAGTTGTTGGGGGAGCAGTTCTTC
few	TRBD2	TRBJ2-1	TRBV28	CASSFGIIAGVSVNEQFF	TGTGCCAGCAGTTTTGGGATTATAGCGGGAGTGAGTGTGAATGAGCAGTTCTTC
NA	TRBD1	TRBJ2-7	TRBV2	CASSEHRGLAEQYF	TGTGCCAGCAGTGAACACAGGGGCCTCGCCGAGCAGTACTTC
few	NA	TRBJ2-3	TRBV2	CASSEETSSSTDTQYF	TGTGCCAGCAGTGAAGAGACTTCGTCTAGCACAGATACGCAGTATTTT
NA	TRBD2	TRBJ2-2	TRBV11-2	CASSLWSSGGASTGELFF	TGTGCCAGCAGCTTATGGAGTAGCGGGGGGGCGAGCACCGGGGAGCTGTTTTTT
few	NA	TRBJ1-2	TRBV20-1	CSALIRAQTNYGYTF	TGCAGTGCTTTGATCCGGGCCCAAACTAACTATGGCTACACCTTC
few	NA	TRBJ2-2	TRBV15	CATSYGTLRTGELFF	TGTGCCACCAGCTACGGGACTTTGAGGACCGGGGAGCTGTTTTTT
many	NA	TRBJ2-3	TRBV5-1	CASSSQDGYTDTQYF	TGCGCCAGCAGCTCACAGGACGGATACACAGATACGCAGTATTTT
few	NA	TRBJ2-1	TRBV5-4	CATVRSSYNEQFF	TGTGCCACCGTGAGGAGCTCCTACAATGAGCAGTTCTTC
NA	NA	TRBJ1-1	TRBV6-5	CASSYSTEENTEAFF	TGTGCCAGCAGTTACTCGACAGAAGAGAACACTGAAGCTTTCTTT
NA	NA	TRBJ1-1	TRBV7-9	CASSSSVAFF	TGTGCCAGCAGCTCGTCTGTAGCTTTCTTT
few	NA	TRBJ2-1	TRBV7-9	CASSPGTADEQFF	TGTGCCAGCAGCCCAGGGACGGCAGATGAGCAGTTCTTC
few	NA	TRBJ2-3	TRBV28	CASSFDGGYTDTQYF	TGTGCCAGCAGTTTTGACGGAGGATACACAGATACGCAGTATTTT
few	NA	TRBJ1-3	TRBV3-1	CASTSRAPSGNTIYF	TGTGCCAGCACCTCACGGGCCCCCTCTGGAAACACCATATATTTT
NA	TRBD2	TRBJ2-3	TRBV27	CASSFSGGALTYF	TGTGCCAGCAGTTTTAGCGGGGGGGCCCTTACGTATTTT
few	TRBD2	TRBJ2-3	TRBV12-3/TRBV12-4	CASTDRTSGVTDTQYF	TGTGCCAGCACCGATAGGACTAGCGGGGTCACAGATACGCAGTATTTT
NA	NA	TRBJ1-1	TRBV14	CASSVTGFGAEAFF	TGTGCCAGCAGCGTAACAGGGTTCGGCGCTGAAGCTTTCTTT
NA	NA	TRBJ2-7	TRBV4-1	CASSQIASYEQYF	TGCGCCAGCAGCCAAATTGCCTCCTACGAGCAGTACTTC
NA	TRBD1	TRBJ1-2	TRBV6-1	CASSEGQGPLYGYTF	TGTGCCAGCAGTGAAGGACAGGGGCCTCTCTATGGCTACACCTTC
many	TRBD2	TRBJ2-2	TRBV15	CATSREYRGGTNTGELFF	TGTGCCACCAGCAGAGAATACCGGGGGGGGACCAACACCGGGGAGCTGTTTTTT
many	NA	TRBJ1-2	TRBV27	CASSPAAGFYGYTF	TGTGCCAGCAGTCCGGCGGCAGGATTCTATGGCTACACCTTC
NA	NA	TRBJ2-3	TRBV28	CASSPWTEFNTDTQYF	TGTGCCAGCAGCCCGTGGACAGAGTTTAACACAGATACGCAGTATTTT